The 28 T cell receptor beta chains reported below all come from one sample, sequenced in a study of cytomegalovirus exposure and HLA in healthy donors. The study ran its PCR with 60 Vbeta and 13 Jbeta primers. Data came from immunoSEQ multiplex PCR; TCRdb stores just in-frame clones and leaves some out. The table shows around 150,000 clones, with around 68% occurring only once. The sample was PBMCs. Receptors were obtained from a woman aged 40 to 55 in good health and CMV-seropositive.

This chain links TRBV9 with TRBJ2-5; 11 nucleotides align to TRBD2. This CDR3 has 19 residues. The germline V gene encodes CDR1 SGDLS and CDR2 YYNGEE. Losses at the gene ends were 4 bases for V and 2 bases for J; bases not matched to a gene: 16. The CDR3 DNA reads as TGTGCCAGCAGCCCCCCCGGGACTAGCGGCATGCCTCTTCAAGAGACCCAGTACTTC. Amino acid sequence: CASSPPGTSGMPLQETQYF. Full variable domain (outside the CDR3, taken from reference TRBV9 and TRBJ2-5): DSGVTQTPKHLITATGQRVTLRCSPRSGDLSVYWYQQSLDQGLQFLIQYYNGEERAKGNILERFSAQQFPDLHSELNLSSLELGDSALYFCASSPPGTSGMPLQETQYFGPGTRLLVL.

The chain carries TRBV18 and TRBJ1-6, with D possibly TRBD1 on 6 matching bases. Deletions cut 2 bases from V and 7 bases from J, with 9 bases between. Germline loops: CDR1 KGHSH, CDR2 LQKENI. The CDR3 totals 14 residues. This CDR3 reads CASSPGGQNSPLHF. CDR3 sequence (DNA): TGTGCCAGCTCACCAGGTGGACAGAATTCACCCCTCCACTTT.

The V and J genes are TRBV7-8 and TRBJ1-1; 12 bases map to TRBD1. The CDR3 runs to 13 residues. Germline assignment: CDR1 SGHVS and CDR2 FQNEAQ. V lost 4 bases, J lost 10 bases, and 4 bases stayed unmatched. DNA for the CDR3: TGTGCCAGCAGCTGGGGACAGGGGGCTTCAGCTTTCTTT. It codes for CASSWGQGASAFF.

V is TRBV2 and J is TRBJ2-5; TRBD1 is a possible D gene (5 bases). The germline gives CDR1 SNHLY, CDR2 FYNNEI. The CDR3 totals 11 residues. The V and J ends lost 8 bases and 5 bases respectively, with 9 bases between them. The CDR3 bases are TGTGCCAGCTCCTCAGGGGAGACCCAGTACTTC. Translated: CASSSGETQYF.

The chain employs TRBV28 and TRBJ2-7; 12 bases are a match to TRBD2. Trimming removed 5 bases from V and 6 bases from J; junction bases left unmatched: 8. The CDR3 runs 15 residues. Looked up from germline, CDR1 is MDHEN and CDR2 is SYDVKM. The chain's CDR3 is CASSRLAGDLREQYF. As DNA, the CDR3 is TGTGCCAGCAGTAGACTAGCGGGAGATCTACGCGAGCAGTACTTC.

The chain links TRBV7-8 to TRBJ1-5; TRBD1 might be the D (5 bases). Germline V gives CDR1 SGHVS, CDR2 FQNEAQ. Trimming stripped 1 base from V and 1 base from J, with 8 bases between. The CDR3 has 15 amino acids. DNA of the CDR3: TGTGCCAGCAGCTTAGTCCAGGGAAGCAATCAGCCCCAGCATTTT. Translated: CASSLVQGSNQPQHF.

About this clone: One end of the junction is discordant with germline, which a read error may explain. CDR3 bases: TGCAGTGCTAGAGATACAGGGCCCCAGAATTTT. Its protein is CSARDTGPQNF. The chain has TRBV20-1 and TRBJ1-5, with D possibly being TRBD1 (6 bases). CDR3 length: 11 amino acids. Looked up from germline, CDR1 is DFQATT and CDR2 is SNEGSKA (reference sequence).

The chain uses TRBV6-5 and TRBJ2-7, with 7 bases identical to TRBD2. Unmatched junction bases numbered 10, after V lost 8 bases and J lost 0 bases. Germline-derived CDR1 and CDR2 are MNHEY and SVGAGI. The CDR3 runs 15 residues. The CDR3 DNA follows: TGTGCCAGCCGCCGGGTAGCGGGCCTCTCCTACGAGCAGTACTTC. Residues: CASRRVAGLSYEQYF.

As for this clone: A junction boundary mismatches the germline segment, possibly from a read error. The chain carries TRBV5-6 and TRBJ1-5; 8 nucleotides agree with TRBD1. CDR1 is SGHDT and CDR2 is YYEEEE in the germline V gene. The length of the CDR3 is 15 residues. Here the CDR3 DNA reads TGTGCCAGCAGCCGGACAGGGTTCGGCGGTCAGCCCCAGAATTTT. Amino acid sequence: CASSRTGFGGQPQNF. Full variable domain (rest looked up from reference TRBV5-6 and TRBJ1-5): DAGVTQSPTHLIKTRGQQVTLRCSPKSGHDTVSWYQQALGQGPQFIFQYYEEEERQRGNFPDRFSGHQFPNYSSELNVNALLLGDSALYLCASSRTGFGGQPQNFGDGTRLSIL.

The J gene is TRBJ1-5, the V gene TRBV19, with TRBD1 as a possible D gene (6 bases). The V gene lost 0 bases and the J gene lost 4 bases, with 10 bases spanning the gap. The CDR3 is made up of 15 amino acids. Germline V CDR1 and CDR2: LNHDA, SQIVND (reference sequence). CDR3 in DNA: TGTGCCAGTAGTATAGAACGGCAGGGGAATCAGCCCCAGCATTTT. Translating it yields CASSIERQGNQPQHF.

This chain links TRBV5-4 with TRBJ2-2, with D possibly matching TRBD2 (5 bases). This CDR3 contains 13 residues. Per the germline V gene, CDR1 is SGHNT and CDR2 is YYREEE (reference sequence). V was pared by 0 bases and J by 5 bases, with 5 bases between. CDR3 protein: CASSLGGTGELFF. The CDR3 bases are TGTGCCAGCAGCTTGGGCGGGACCGGGGAGCTGTTTTTT.

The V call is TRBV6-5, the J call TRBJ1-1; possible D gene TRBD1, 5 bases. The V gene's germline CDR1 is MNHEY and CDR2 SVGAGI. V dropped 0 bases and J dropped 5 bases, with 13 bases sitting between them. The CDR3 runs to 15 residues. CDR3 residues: CASSYSGGYGTEAFF. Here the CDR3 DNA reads TGTGCCAGCAGTTACTCTGGGGGGTATGGGACTGAAGCTTTCTTT.

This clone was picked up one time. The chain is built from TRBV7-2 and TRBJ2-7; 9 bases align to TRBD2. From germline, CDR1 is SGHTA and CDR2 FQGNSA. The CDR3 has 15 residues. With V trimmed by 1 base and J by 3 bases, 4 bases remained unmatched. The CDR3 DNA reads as TGTGCCAGCAGCTTAGAGCTGACTAGCGGCTACGAGCAGTACTTC. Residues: CASSLELTSGYEQYF.

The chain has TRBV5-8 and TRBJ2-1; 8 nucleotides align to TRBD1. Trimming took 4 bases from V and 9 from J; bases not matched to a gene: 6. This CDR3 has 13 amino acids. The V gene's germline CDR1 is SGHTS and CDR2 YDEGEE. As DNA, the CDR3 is TGTGCCAGCAGCCCGGACAGGGTTGGTGAGCAGTTCTTC. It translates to CASSPDRVGEQFF.

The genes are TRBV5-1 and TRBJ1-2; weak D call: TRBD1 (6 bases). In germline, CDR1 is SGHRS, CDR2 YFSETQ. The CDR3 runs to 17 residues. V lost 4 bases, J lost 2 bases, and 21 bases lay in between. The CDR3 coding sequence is TGCGCCAGCAGCCCCGGGAACTCAGGGGCCTCGAACTATGGCTACACCTTC. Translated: CASSPGNSGASNYGYTF.

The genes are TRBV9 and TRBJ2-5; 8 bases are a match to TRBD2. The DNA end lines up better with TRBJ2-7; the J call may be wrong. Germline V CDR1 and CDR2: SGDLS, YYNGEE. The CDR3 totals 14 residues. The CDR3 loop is CASSVNGRANEQYF. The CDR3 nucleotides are TGTGCCAGCAGCGTAAACGGGAGGGCGAACGAGCAGTACTTC.

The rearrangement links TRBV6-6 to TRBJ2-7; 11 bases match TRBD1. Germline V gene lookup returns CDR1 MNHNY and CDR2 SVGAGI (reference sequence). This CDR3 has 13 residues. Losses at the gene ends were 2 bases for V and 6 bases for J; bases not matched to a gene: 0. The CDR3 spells CASSYGTGGEQYF. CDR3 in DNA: TGTGCCAGCAGTTACGGGACAGGGGGCGAGCAGTACTTC.

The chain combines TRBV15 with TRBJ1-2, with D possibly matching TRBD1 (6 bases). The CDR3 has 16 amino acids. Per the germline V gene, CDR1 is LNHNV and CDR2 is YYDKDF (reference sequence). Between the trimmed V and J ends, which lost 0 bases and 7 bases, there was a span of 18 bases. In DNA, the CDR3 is TGTGCCACCAGCAGAGAGTGGCCACAGGGCCTAGTTGGCTACACCTTC. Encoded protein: CATSREWPQGLVGYTF.

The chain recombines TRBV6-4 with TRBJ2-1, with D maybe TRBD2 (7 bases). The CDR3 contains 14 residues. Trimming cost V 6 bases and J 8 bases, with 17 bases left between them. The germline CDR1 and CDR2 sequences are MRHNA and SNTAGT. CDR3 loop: CASSMGGGWDEQFF. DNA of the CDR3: TGTGCCAGCAGCATGGGGGGGGGCTGGGATGAGCAGTTCTTC.

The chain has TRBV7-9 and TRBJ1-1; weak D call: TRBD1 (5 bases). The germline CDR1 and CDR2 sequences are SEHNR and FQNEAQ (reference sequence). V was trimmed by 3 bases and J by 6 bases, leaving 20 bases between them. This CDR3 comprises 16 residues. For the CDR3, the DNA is TGTGCCAGCAGCTTGCTCGACAGAAAGAAATTCGCTGAAGCTTTCTTT. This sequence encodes CASSLLDRKKFAEAFF.

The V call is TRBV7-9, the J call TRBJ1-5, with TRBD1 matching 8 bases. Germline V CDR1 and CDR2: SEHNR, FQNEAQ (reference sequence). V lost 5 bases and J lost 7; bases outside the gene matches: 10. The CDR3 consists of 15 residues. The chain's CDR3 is CASSPAGGEAQPQHF. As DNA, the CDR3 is TGTGCCAGCAGCCCAGCAGGGGGCGAAGCCCAGCCCCAGCATTTT.

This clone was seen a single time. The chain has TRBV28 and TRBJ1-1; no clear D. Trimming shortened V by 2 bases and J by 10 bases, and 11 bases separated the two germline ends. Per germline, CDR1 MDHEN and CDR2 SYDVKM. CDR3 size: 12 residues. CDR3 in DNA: TGTGCCAGCAGTTTAATCGAGGTCGGAGCTTTCTTT. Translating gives CASSLIEVGAFF. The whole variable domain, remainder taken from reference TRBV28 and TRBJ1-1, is DVKVTQSSRYLVKRTGEKVFLECVQDMDHENMFWYRQDPGLGLRLIYFSYDVKMKEKGDIPEGYSVSREKKERFSLILESASTNQTSMYLCASSLIEVGAFFGQGTRLTVV.

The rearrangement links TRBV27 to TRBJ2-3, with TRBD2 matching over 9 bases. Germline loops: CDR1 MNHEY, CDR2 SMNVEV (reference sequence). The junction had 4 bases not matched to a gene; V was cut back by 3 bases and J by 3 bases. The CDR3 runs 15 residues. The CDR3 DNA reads TGTGCCAGCAGTTTCACTAGCGGGTCGACAGATACGCAGTATTTT. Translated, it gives CASSFTSGSTDTQYF.

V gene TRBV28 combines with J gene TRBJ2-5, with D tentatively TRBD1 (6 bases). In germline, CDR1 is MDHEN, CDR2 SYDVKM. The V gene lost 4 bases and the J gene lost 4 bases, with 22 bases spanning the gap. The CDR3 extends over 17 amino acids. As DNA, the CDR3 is TGTGCCAGCAGTTCATCTCTGGAGCGATCCAGGGGAGAGACCCAGTACTTC. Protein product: CASSSSLERSRGETQYF. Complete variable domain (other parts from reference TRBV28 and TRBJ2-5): DVKVTQSSRYLVKRTGEKVFLECVQDMDHENMFWYRQDPGLGLRLIYFSYDVKMKEKGDIPEGYSVSREKKERFSLILESASTNQTSMYLCASSSSLERSRGETQYFGPGTRLLVL.

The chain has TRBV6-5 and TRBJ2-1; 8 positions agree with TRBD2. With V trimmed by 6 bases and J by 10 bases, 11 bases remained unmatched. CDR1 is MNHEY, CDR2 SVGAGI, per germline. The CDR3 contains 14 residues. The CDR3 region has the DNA TGTGCCAGCAGACTAGCGGCAATTTCTACAGAGCAGTTCTTC. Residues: CASRLAAISTEQFF.

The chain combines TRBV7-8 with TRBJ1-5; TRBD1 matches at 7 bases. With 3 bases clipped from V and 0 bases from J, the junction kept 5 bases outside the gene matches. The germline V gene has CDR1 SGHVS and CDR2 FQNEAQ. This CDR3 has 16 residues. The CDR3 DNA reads TGTGCCAGCAGCTTTGGACAGGCTTATAGCAATCAGCCCCAGCATTTT. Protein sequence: CASSFGQAYSNQPQHF.

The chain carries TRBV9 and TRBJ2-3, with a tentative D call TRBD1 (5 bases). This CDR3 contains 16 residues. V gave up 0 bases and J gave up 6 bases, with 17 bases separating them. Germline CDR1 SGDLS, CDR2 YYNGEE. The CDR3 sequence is CASSVGPGLGLDTQYF. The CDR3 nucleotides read TGTGCCAGCAGCGTAGGGCCAGGGCTTGGGCTGGATACGCAGTATTTT. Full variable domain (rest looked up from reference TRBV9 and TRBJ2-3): DSGVTQTPKHLITATGQRVTLRCSPRSGDLSVYWYQQSLDQGLQFLIQYYNGEERAKGNILERFSAQQFPDLHSELNLSSLELGDSALYFCASSVGPGLGLDTQYFGPGTRLTVL.

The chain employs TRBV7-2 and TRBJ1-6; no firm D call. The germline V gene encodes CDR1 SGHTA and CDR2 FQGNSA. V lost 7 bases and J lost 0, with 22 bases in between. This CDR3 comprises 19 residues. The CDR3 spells CASNLIQVSGSSYNSPLHF. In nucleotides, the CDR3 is TGTGCCAGCAACCTAATACAAGTTTCGGGGAGCTCCTATAATTCACCCCTCCACTTT.